This TCR beta chain was found in a study of blood T cell repertoires in COVID-19. About the study: T cells, B-cell-depleted T cells, or PBMCs provided the cDNA or gDNA that served as material.

V lost 9 bases, J lost 6 bases, and 8 bases stayed unmatched. From germline, CDR1 is SNHLY and CDR2 FYNNEI. The CDR3 is 12 amino acids. Source study methods: Amplified reference gene primers provided the basis for estimating nucleated cell counts. The method was immunoSEQ multiplex PCR; TCRdb's version includes in-frame clones alone and lacks a portion of them. V, J and clone size derive from that table, while D and trimming were established from the DNA sequence. The profile shows roughly 26,000 clones, 80% to 90% of them singletons. The TCR was taken from a human donor with active COVID-19. The donor label of this sample is uncertain. The material sequenced was peripheral blood. The V and J genes are TRBV2 and TRBJ2-7; TRBD2 matches 7 bases. The CDR3 protein is CASGLVYFEQYF. The CDR3 DNA reads TGTGCCAGTGGACTAGTCTATTTCGAGCAGTACTTC.